Listed here are 18 T cell receptor beta chains from one sample, sequenced in a study of T cell responses to AZD1222 COVID-19 vaccine. This table comes from immunoSEQ multiplex PCR, and its TCRdb copy is limited to in-frame clones, with some not included. The sample has 95,000 to 100,000 clones, 89% seen once; the top ten hold roughly 1.7%. The sample in question was peripheral blood, obtained on day 0 of AZD1222 vaccination. The source of these receptors is an adult in good health.

The CDR3 loop is CASSLFGTGLNYNSPLHF. In nucleotides, the CDR3 is TGTGCCAGCAGCCTATTCGGGACAGGGTTGAATTATAATTCACCCCTCCACTTT. This chain connects TRBV7-2 to TRBJ1-6, with 9 bases that match TRBD1. CDR3 length: 18 residues. CDR1 SGHTA and CDR2 FQGNSA come from the germline V gene. The junction had 12 bases not matched to a gene; V was cut back by 5 bases and J by 4 bases.

The V gene is TRBV4-1, the J gene TRBJ1-6; D possibly corresponds to TRBD1 (5 bases). Germline V gives CDR1 MGHRA, CDR2 YSYEKL. The CDR3 consists of 18 residues. With 1 base removed from V and 7 bases from J, the gap between germline ends came to 20 bases. CDR3 amino acids: CASSQAGVVGTINSPLHF. In DNA form, the CDR3 reads TGCGCCAGCAGCCAAGCCGGGGTGGTCGGGACCATAAATTCACCCCTCCACTTT.

This chain links TRBV6-5 with TRBJ1-1, with D unresolved. The V end lost 0 bases, the J end lost 5 bases, and 13 bases lay between the germline ends. This CDR3 is 15 amino acids long. CDR1 is MNHEY and CDR2 is SVGAGI in the germline V gene. The CDR3 DNA follows: TGTGCCAGCAGTTACTCGAGCGGGCTTCGGACTGAAGCTTTCTTT. Its translation is CASSYSSGLRTEAFF.

The V gene is TRBV2, the J gene TRBJ1-2; D not certain. V was trimmed by 4 bases and J by 6 bases, leaving 12 bases between them. The CDR3 is 13 residues long. The germline V gene encodes CDR1 SNHLY and CDR2 FYNNEI. This chain's CDR3 is CASSVGGIDGYTF. The CDR3 bases are TGTGCCAGCAGTGTGGGAGGGATTGATGGCTACACCTTC.

V usage is TRBV11-2 and J usage is TRBJ1-4; no firm D call. Germline values: CDR1 SGHAT, CDR2 FQNNGV. V was pared by 5 bases and J by 0 bases, with 10 bases between. The CDR3 length is 15 residues. This CDR3 is CASSHGSTTNEKLFF. The CDR3 DNA sequence: TGTGCCAGCAGCCACGGATCTACAACTAATGAAAAACTGTTTTTT.

The chain joins TRBV5-4 to TRBJ1-2, with D perhaps TRBD1 (6 bases). The CDR3 length is 14 residues. The V end was cut by 0 bases, the J end by 1 base, with 7 bases between. The germline V gene has CDR1 SGHNT and CDR2 YYREEE (reference sequence). CDR3 sequence: CASSLVGHNYGYTF. DNA of the CDR3: TGTGCCAGCAGCTTGGTGGGACATAACTATGGCTACACCTTC.

This rearrangement joins TRBV3-1 (or the pseudogene TRBV3-2) to TRBJ1-4; the D is unclear. The CDR3 has 13 residues. Germline lookup yields CDR1 LGHDT and CDR2 YNNKEL (reference sequence). V lost 3 bases and J 6 bases, leaving 8 bases between the germline ends. DNA for the CDR3: TGTGCCAGCAGCCATATGTGGGATGAAAAACTGTTTTTT. It is translated as CASSHMWDEKLFF.

The V call is TRBV6-5, the J call TRBJ1-4, with D hard to call. From germline, CDR1 is MNHEY and CDR2 SVGAGI. Trimming removed 4 bases from V and 8 bases from J, with 11 bases in between. The CDR3 covers 13 residues. As DNA, the CDR3 is TGTGCCAGCAGTTCGACTAGTTACGAAAAACTGTTTTTT. This encodes CASSSTSYEKLFF.

About this clone itself: Additional DNA sequences in this sample encode the identical CDR3. The chain recombines TRBV5-1 with TRBJ1-5; D perhaps matches TRBD1 (5 bases). CDR1 is SGHRS, CDR2 YFSETQ, per germline. Deletions cut 0 bases from V and 0 bases from J, with 7 bases between. The CDR3 loop spans 15 amino acids. The CDR3, as DNA: TGCGCCAGCAGCTTGGGGGGGACTAGCAATCAGCCCCAGCATTTT. Protein: CASSLGGTSNQPQHF.

V gene TRBV10-3 combines with J gene TRBJ2-3; 8 bases are a match to TRBD2. Germline V gene lookup returns CDR1 ENHRY and CDR2 SYGVKD. With 8 bases clipped from V and 4 bases from J, the junction kept 8 bases outside the gene matches. This CDR3 comprises 14 residues. The CDR3 nucleotides read TGTGCCATCGGGAGCGGGGGAACGGCAGATACGCAGTATTTT. Protein sequence: CAIGSGGTADTQYF.

The chain carries TRBV28 and TRBJ2-5, with 8 bases lining up with TRBD2. There are 14 residues in the CDR3. Germline CDR1 MDHEN, CDR2 SYDVKM. V lost 3 bases to trimming and J lost 5 bases; unmatched junction nucleotides: 5. The CDR3 here is CASSFTGGPETQYF. CDR3 nucleotide sequence: TGTGCCAGCAGTTTTACGGGGGGGCCGGAGACCCAGTACTTC.

The V call is TRBV2, the J call TRBJ2-5; 9 bases match TRBD2. V trimming: 7 bases; J trimming: 5 bases; junction bases outside the gene matches: 5. Germline assignment: CDR1 SNHLY and CDR2 FYNNEI. This CDR3 has 13 amino acids. The CDR3 protein is CASTVAGVETQYF. The DNA of the CDR3 is TGTGCCAGCACGGTAGCGGGGGTTGAGACCCAGTACTTC.

The chain couples TRBV7-3 to TRBJ1-1; 8 bases match TRBD1. Germline assignment: CDR1 SGHTA and CDR2 FQGTGA. The CDR3 is made up of 13 amino acids. V was pared by 5 bases and J by 6 bases, with 5 bases of the junction left unmatched. CDR3 DNA sequence: TGTGCCAGCAGCATGAGACAGGGGTCTGAAGCTTTCTTT. Protein product: CASSMRQGSEAFF.

As to this clone: The junction does not match germline at one end; this may be a read error. This chain uses TRBV3-1 (or the pseudogene TRBV3-2) with TRBJ2-2; 8 positions match TRBD1. Germline V gene sequence: CDR1 LGHDT, CDR2 YNNKEL (reference sequence). CDR3 length: 17 residues. The CDR3 sequence is CASSQDRGLRNTGELFF. Here the CDR3 DNA reads TGTGCCAGCAGTCAAGACAGGGGCCTAAGGAACACCGGGGAGCTGTTTTTT.

The rearrangement joins TRBV28 to TRBJ1-2, with 9 bases matching TRBD1. This CDR3 contains 15 residues. From germline, CDR1 is MDHEN and CDR2 SYDVKM. Trimming at V came to 6 bases and at J to 5 bases, leaving 10 bases not matched to a gene. The CDR3 DNA reads TGTGCCAGCAGGGGTACAACAGGGGGCCGGTATGGCTACACCTTC. The encoded protein is CASRGTTGGRYGYTF.

The chain carries TRBV13 and TRBJ1-4, with a weak D call TRBD1 (5 bases). The germline V gene has CDR1 PRHDT and CDR2 FYEKMQ (reference sequence). CDR3 length equals 14 residues. V was trimmed by 5 bases and J by 2 bases, leaving 9 bases between them. Written as DNA, the CDR3 is TGTGCCAGCAGCCTCAGACAGACTAATGAAAAACTGTTTTTT. This sequence encodes CASSLRQTNEKLFF.

The V gene is TRBV25-1, the J gene TRBJ1-6, with a weak D call TRBD1 (6 bases). With 4 bases removed from V and 14 bases from J, the gap between germline ends came to 18 bases. This CDR3 has 14 residues. CDR1 is MGHDK, CDR2 SYGVNS, per germline. CDR3 in amino acids: CASSARQDLGTLHF. CDR3 in DNA: TGTGCCAGCAGTGCGAGACAGGACCTAGGGACCCTCCACTTT.

The CDR3 region has the DNA TGTGCCAGCAGCTTCACAGGGGATTCACCCCTCCACTTT. Translation gives CASSFTGDSPLHF. J is TRBJ1-6 and V is TRBV5-5; TRBD1 matches at 7 bases. Germline V lookup: CDR1 SGHKS, CDR2 YYEKEE (reference sequence). The V and J ends lost 2 bases and 8 bases, in that order; junction bases with no gene match: 1. CDR3 length equals 13 residues.